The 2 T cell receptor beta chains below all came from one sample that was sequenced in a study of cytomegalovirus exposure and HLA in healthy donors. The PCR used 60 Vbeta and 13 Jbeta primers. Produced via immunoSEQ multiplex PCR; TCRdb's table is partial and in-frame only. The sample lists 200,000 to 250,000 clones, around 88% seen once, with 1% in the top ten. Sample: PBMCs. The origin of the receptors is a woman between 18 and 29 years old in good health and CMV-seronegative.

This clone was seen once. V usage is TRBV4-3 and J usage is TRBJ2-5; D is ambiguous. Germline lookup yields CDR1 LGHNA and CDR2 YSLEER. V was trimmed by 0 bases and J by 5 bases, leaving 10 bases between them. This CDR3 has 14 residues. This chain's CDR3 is CASSQEAPSETQYF. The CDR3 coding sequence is TGCGCCAGCAGCCAAGAAGCCCCTTCGGAGACCCAGTACTTC.

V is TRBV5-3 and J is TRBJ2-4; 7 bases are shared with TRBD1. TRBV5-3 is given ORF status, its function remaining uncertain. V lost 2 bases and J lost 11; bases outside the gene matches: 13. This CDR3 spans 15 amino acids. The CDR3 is CARSFKGTADLVQYF. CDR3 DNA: TGTGCCAGAAGCTTTAAAGGGACAGCCGATCTCGTTCAGTACTTC.